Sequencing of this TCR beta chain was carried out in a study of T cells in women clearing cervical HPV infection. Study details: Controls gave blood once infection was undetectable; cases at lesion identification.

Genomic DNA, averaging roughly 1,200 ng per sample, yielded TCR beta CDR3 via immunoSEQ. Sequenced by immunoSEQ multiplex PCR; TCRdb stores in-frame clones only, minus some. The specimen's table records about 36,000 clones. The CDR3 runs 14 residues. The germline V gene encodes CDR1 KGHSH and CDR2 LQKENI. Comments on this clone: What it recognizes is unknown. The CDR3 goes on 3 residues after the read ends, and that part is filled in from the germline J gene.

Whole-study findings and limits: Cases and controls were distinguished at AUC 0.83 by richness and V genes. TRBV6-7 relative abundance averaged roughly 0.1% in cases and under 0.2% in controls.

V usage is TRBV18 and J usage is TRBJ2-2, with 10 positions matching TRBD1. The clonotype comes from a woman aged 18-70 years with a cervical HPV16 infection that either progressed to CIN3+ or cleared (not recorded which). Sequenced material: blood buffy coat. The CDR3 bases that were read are TGTGCCAGCTCACCCGGGACAGGGGATTCACCG. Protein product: CASSPGTGDSP. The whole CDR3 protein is CASSPGTGDSPLFF.